The entry below gives a single TCR beta chain sequence along with its context. Per germline, CDR1 MNHNY and CDR2 SVGAGI (reference sequence). CDR3 length equals 16 residues. The V gene end was trimmed by 5 bases and the J gene end by 2 bases; junction bases not matched to a gene: 10. Sequenced by immunoSEQ multiplex PCR; TCRdb stores in-frame clones only, minus some. The repertoire includes about 64,000 clones, approximately 85% of them detected once, and under 10% sits in the top ten. Blood PBMC samples: pre-vaccination, two weeks post third vaccination, and at tumor progression. The data stem from a study of glioma-infiltrating T cells after dendritic cell vaccination.

The origin of this receptor is a human donor with glioblastoma. The input for sequencing was blood, taken before dendritic cell vaccination. V usage is TRBV6-6 and J usage is TRBJ1-2; TRBD1 matches 8 bases. The CDR3 nucleotides read TGTGCCAGCAGTCTATTGACAGGGGTTCTCAACTATGGCTACACCTTC. Protein: CASSLLTGVLNYGYTF.